This paragraph covers one T cell receptor beta chain sequence. The antigen remains undetermined. The data belong to a study of cytomegalovirus exposure and HLA in healthy donors. Findings of the study overall: Most sequenced TCRs were rare (though some public TCRs occurred in many donors). Within a later analysis, the majority of CMV-associated TCR beta chains appeared HLA-restricted.

The PCR used 60 Vbeta and 13 Jbeta primers. Using immunoSEQ multiplex PCR, the repertoire was profiled, and TCRdb retains in-frame clones only, with some absent. This table has about 120,000 clones, around 70% appearing once. Material for sequencing was PBMCs. This receptor was obtained from a woman in her thirties or forties in good health and CMV-seropositive.

CDR3 sequence: CASSATGQPSPLHF. CDR3 nucleotides: TGTGCCAGCAGCGCGACGGGACAGCCGTCCCCCCTCCACTTT. V and J are TRBV9 and TRBJ1-6; TRBD1 matches at 7 bases. The CDR3 is 14 amino acids. V shed 3 bases, J shed 13 bases, and the junction held 10 bases outside the gene matches. Per germline, CDR1 SGDLS and CDR2 YYNGEE.